These 27 T cell receptor beta chains share one sample of origin, sequenced in a study of identical twins. MiXCR, applied by TCRdb to the 5' RACE reads, yields one record per CDR3 protein. The repertoire holds 1,800,000 or so distinct CDR3 sequences, with less than 35% as singletons. Sequencing was carried out using cord blood. The receptors derive from a newborn girl in good health.

The chain links TRBV3-1 to TRBJ1-1, with D perhaps TRBD1 (6 bases). This CDR3 is built from 15 residues. With 4 bases removed from V and 7 bases from J, the gap between germline ends came to 19 bases. Germline-derived CDR1 and CDR2 are LGHDT and YNNKEL (reference sequence). This CDR3 is CASSPQTGGRGEAFF. The CDR3 bases are TGTGCCAGCAGCCCCCAAACGGGGGGCCGAGGTGAAGCTTTCTTT.

V gene TRBV20-1 combines with J gene TRBJ2-7; 9 bases map to TRBD1. V gave up 0 bases and J gave up 5 bases; unmatched junction bases: 14. The CDR3 is made up of 17 amino acids. Per germline, CDR1 DFQATT and CDR2 SNEGSKA (reference sequence). The CDR3 loop is CSARDRGPQGALNEQYF. The DNA of the CDR3 is TGCAGTGCTAGAGATAGGGGCCCACAGGGGGCTCTTAACGAGCAGTACTTC.

This clonotype was picked up a small number of times. This chain connects TRBV4-1 to TRBJ2-1; TRBD2 agrees at 7 bases. The CDR3 loop spans 16 amino acids. V shed 6 bases, J shed 2 bases, and the junction held 10 bases outside the gene matches. Germline CDR1 MGHRA, CDR2 YSYEKL. The CDR3 loop reads CASRPKTAGAYNEQFF. The CDR3 nucleotides read TGCGCCAGCAGACCCAAGACGGCGGGAGCCTACAATGAGCAGTTCTTC.

This clonotype was counted between two and nine times. CDR3: CASSPADRARAEAFF. CDR3 bases: TGTGCCAGCAGCCCGGCAGACAGGGCCAGGGCTGAAGCTTTCTTT. The V call is TRBV7-9, the J call TRBJ1-1, with TRBD1 matching 7 bases. Looked up from germline, CDR1 is SEHNR and CDR2 is FQNEAQ (reference sequence). V was clipped by 5 bases and J by 6 bases; unmatched bases: 12. There are 15 residues in the CDR3.

This chain links TRBV28 with TRBJ2-5; the D is unclear. The assigned J gene may be wrong: the sequence end matches TRBJ2-7 better. Germline CDR1 reads MDHEN; CDR2 reads SYDVKM. The CDR3 is made up of 13 amino acids. CDR3 residues: CASSSLTPYEQYF. For the CDR3, the DNA is TGTGCCAGCAGTTCACTAACCCCCTACGAGCAGTACTTC.

This clonotype was counted a few times. The V and J genes are TRBV3-1 and TRBJ1-1, with a weak D call TRBD1 (5 bases). V was trimmed by 3 bases and J by 2 bases, leaving 13 bases between them. The CDR3 totals 15 residues. Germline values: CDR1 LGHDT, CDR2 YNNKEL (reference sequence). CDR3 nucleotides: TGTGCCAGCAGCCAGGGGACCGTGGGTAACACTGAAGCTTTCTTT. Its protein is CASSQGTVGNTEAFF.

Ten or more counts support this clonotype. The J gene is TRBJ2-7, the V gene TRBV5-1, with 8 positions matching TRBD1. V gave up 4 bases and J gave up 3 bases; unmatched junction bases: 3. Germline CDR1 SGHRS, CDR2 YFSETQ. The CDR3 covers 13 residues. The CDR3 coding sequence is TGCGCCAGCAGCCGGGACAGGATCTACGAGCAGTACTTC. Protein sequence: CASSRDRIYEQYF.

This clonotype has a count of ten or more. The chain is built from TRBV3-1 and TRBJ2-5; no definite D call. V shed 0 bases and J shed 5 bases, with 13 bases lying between them. This CDR3 is 15 amino acids long. CDR1 and CDR2 (germline): LGHDT, YNNKEL (reference sequence). This CDR3 reads CASSQDPRSRETQYF. Written as DNA, the CDR3 is TGTGCCAGCAGCCAAGATCCAAGGAGCCGTGAGACCCAGTACTTC.

The chain uses TRBV20-1 and TRBJ2-7; perhaps D is TRBD1 or TRBD2 (5 bases each). Between the trimmed V and J ends, which lost 0 bases and 5 bases, there was a span of 17 bases. The CDR3 loop spans 15 amino acids. Per the germline V gene, CDR1 is DFQATT and CDR2 is SNEGSKA (reference sequence). The CDR3 coding sequence is TGCAGTGCTAGAGATGCAGGGACCCACAACGACGAGCAGTACTTC. This translates into CSARDAGTHNDEQYF.

The CDR3 sequence is CASSVVKDSLLSTTLNTEAFF. CDR3 sequence (DNA): TGTGCCAGCAGCGTAGTAAAGGACTCTCTGCTCTCGACAACTTTAAACACTGAAGCTTTCTTT. V and J are TRBV9 and TRBJ1-1; D unresolved. Trimming took off 0 bases at V and 2 bases at J, with 29 bases between the two ends. CDR3 length equals 21 residues. Germline CDR1 is SGDLS and CDR2 is YYNGEE.

This clonotype was observed a few times. The rearrangement joins TRBV2 to TRBJ2-7, with D maybe TRBD2 (7 bases). The germline CDR1 and CDR2 sequences are SNHLY and FYNNEI. V shed 4 bases and J shed 2 bases, with 15 bases lying between them. This CDR3 spans 15 amino acids. DNA for the CDR3: TGTGCCAGCAGTGTGGAGGGGGGGTTGACCTACGAGCAGTACTTC. Translating gives CASSVEGGLTYEQYF.

The chain's CDR3 is CATGSRSNQPQHF. Written as DNA, the CDR3 is TGTGCCACCGGGTCCCGTAGCAATCAGCCCCAGCATTTT. The V and J genes are TRBV12-3 or TRBV12-4 and TRBJ1-5; D is unclear. The germline V and J ends were trimmed by 10 bases and 0 bases, with 10 bases remaining between them. The CDR3 is 13 residues long.

This clonotype was observed many times. This chain uses TRBV12-3 or TRBV12-4 with TRBJ2-1, with 13 bases aligning to TRBD2. V lost 6 bases, J lost 4 bases, and 3 bases stayed unmatched. This CDR3 has 15 residues. The CDR3 region is CASRLAGGPYNEQFF. CDR3 nucleotide sequence: TGTGCCAGCAGACTAGCGGGGGGGCCATACAATGAGCAGTTCTTC.

Regarding this clonotype: A clone one base away is much larger, so this may be a read error. The J gene is TRBJ2-5, the V gene TRBV29-1; perhaps TRBD1 as D (6 bases). Trimming stripped 4 bases from V and 11 bases from J, with 23 bases between. In germline, CDR1 is SQVTM, CDR2 ANQGSEA. CDR3 length equals 14 residues. The CDR3 coding sequence is TGCAGCGTTGGTGGGGGCCTCTTTTACAATGAGCAGTACTTC. Its translation: CSVGGGLFYNEQYF.

As regards this clonotype: With a much larger clone just one base away, this may be a read error. The chain links TRBV5-6 to TRBJ2-7; 11 bases are shared with TRBD2. Germline values: CDR1 SGHDT, CDR2 YYEEEE. V gave up 2 bases and J gave up 6 bases; unmatched junction bases: 4. CDR3 length: 14 amino acids. CDR3 residues: CASSFPSGGTEQYF. In DNA form, the CDR3 reads TGTGCCAGCAGCTTCCCTAGCGGGGGGACCGAGCAGTACTTC.

This clonotype occurred a few times. The chain combines TRBV11-2 with TRBJ1-2; D gene ambiguous. Per the germline V gene, CDR1 is SGHAT and CDR2 is FQNNGV. The germline V and J ends were trimmed by 0 bases and 8 bases, with 10 bases remaining between them. CDR3 length: 13 amino acids. CDR3 sequence (DNA): TGTGCCAGCAGCTTAGAACCCCTGGGGGGCTACACCTTC. The encoded protein is CASSLEPLGGYTF.

This clonotype showed up just a few times. This chain connects TRBV20-1 to TRBJ1-5; a possible D gene is TRBD1 (5 bases). The germline V and J ends were trimmed by 0 bases and 0 bases, with 15 bases remaining between them. The CDR3 has 17 amino acids. Germline V gene sequence: CDR1 DFQATT, CDR2 SNEGSKA (reference sequence). This CDR3 is CSARDPNRRYSNQPQHF. The CDR3 DNA reads as TGCAGTGCTAGAGATCCTAACAGGAGATATAGCAATCAGCCCCAGCATTTT.

The V call is TRBV13, the J call TRBJ1-1; 7 nucleotides line up with TRBD1. Germline V gene lookup returns CDR1 PRHDT and CDR2 FYEKMQ (reference sequence). V was pared by 0 bases and J by 5 bases, with 6 bases of the junction left unmatched. The CDR3 sequence is 15 residues long. In nucleotides, the CDR3 is TGTGCCAGCAGCTTAGGGCCAGGGGGAAGGACTGAAGCTTTCTTT. It codes for CASSLGPGGRTEAFF.

The table lists this clonotype with a few counts. The chain carries TRBV28 and TRBJ2-3; the match to TRBD1 covers 10 bases. Germline CDR1 and CDR2: MDHEN and SYDVKM. The CDR3 sequence is 16 residues long. J was trimmed by 3 bases and V by 8 bases; bases with no gene match: 11. CDR3 in amino acids: CASLHRPGQGTDTQYF. CDR3 bases: TGTGCCAGCCTCCATCGTCCGGGACAGGGGACAGATACGCAGTATTTT.

The chain joins TRBV4-1 to TRBJ2-5; D is uncertain. The CDR3 has 14 residues. Germline V gives CDR1 MGHRA, CDR2 YSYEKL. Trimming stripped 1 base from V and 2 bases from J, with 8 bases between. CDR3 DNA: TGCGCCAGCAGCCAAGTTATAAGGCAAGAGACCCAGTACTTC. Translation: CASSQVIRQETQYF.

Regarding this clonotype: This may stem from a read error, because a much larger clone lies one nucleotide away. The J gene is TRBJ2-3, the V gene TRBV4-2; 8 positions match TRBD1. V was pared by 4 bases and J by 5 bases, with 8 bases of the junction left unmatched. Germline CDR1 is LGHNA and CDR2 is YNFKEQ. This CDR3 is 15 amino acids long. The CDR3 loop is CASSRPNDRGDTQYF. The CDR3 coding sequence is TGTGCCAGCAGCCGCCCCAATGACAGGGGAGATACGCAGTATTTT.

This clonotype has just a few counts. The chain uses TRBV5-1 and TRBJ1-4; no definite D call. The V and J ends lost 4 bases and 8 bases respectively, with 9 bases between them. Looked up from germline, CDR1 is SGHRS and CDR2 is YFSETQ. The CDR3 extends over 12 amino acids. CDR3 nucleotide sequence: TGCGCCAGCAGCGTTCATGGAGAAAAACTGTTTTTT. It translates to CASSVHGEKLFF.

This clonotype was counted a few times. This rearrangement joins TRBV11-2 to TRBJ1-4, with 7 nucleotides matching TRBD1. The CDR3 length is 16 residues. Looked up from germline, CDR1 is SGHAT and CDR2 is FQNNGV. V gave up 1 base and J gave up 3 bases; unmatched junction bases: 5. CDR3 region: CASSLGDRVANEKLFF. CDR3 sequence (DNA): TGTGCCAGCAGCTTAGGTGACAGGGTAGCTAATGAAAAACTGTTTTTT.

Only a few counts were recorded for this clonotype. The chain recombines TRBV29-1 with TRBJ2-3, with TRBD2 matching over 7 bases. This CDR3 region has 14 residues. The V and J ends lost 2 bases and 3 bases, in that order; junction bases with no gene match: 5. Germline CDR1 SQVTM, CDR2 ANQGSEA. CDR3 sequence (DNA): TGCAGCGTTGAACCCCCTAGCGGAACAGATACGCAGTATTTT. As protein: CSVEPPSGTDTQYF.

This clonotype was seen at least ten times. DNA for the CDR3: TGCGCCAGCAGCTTGCCGTCCGATACGCAGTATTTT. This encodes CASSLPSDTQYF. The chain employs TRBV5-1 and TRBJ2-3; no clear D. This CDR3 has 12 amino acids. V was clipped by 1 base and J by 6 bases, with 6 bases between them. Germline loops: CDR1 SGHRS, CDR2 YFSETQ.

This clonotype was detected only once. J is TRBJ2-1 and V is TRBV28; 8 bases match TRBD2. The CDR3 is 16 residues long. Germline-derived CDR1 and CDR2 are MDHEN and SYDVKM. Trimming took 6 bases from V and 6 from J; bases not matched to a gene: 13. The chain's CDR3 is CASSLPPLGRGNEQFF. The DNA for the CDR3 is TGTGCCAGCAGCCTACCCCCACTCGGGAGGGGCAATGAGCAGTTCTTC.

The chain is built from TRBV29-1 and TRBJ2-1; 16 bases agree with TRBD2. Trimming cost V 4 bases and J 4 bases; bases outside gene matches: 7. The CDR3 has 17 residues. CDR1 and CDR2 (germline): SQVTM, ANQGSEA. The CDR3 is CSVAGLAGGETYNEQFF. The CDR3 DNA follows: TGCAGCGTTGCGGGACTAGCGGGAGGGGAGACTTACAATGAGCAGTTCTTC.